This TCR beta chain was recovered during a study of regulatory T cells in long-lasting Graves disease. With 4 bases clipped from V and 4 bases from J, the junction kept 7 bases outside the gene matches. In germline, CDR1 is SGHAT, CDR2 FQNNGV. The CDR3 sequence is 15 residues long. Sequencing libraries for TCR beta were prepared with iRepertoire HTBI primers and Arm-PCR of CDR3 regions. TCRdb re-analysed the multiplex PCR reads in MiXCR, keeping a single row per CDR3 protein. The sample yields a few hundred thousand distinct CDR3 sequences, around 19% seen once. Described time point: newly diagnosed GD, antithyroid drugs for less than 3 months. PBMC-extracted RNA yielded the TCR library. The sample was also linked to a second study, of T cells in Graves' hyperthyroidism and ophthalmopathy. As that report states: TCR CDR3 regions were first amplified by RT-PCR with HTBI primers.

This receptor was taken from a woman younger than 45 with Graves disease. The chain recombines TRBV11-2 with TRBJ1-1; 9 bases agree with TRBD1. The starting material was peripheral blood mononuclear cells (PBMCs), obtained at new diagnosis, from a patient treated with antithyroid drugs. CDR3 nucleotide sequence: TGTGCCAGCAGCTCGCCAGACAGGGGGGGCACTGAAGCTTTCTTT. Encoded protein: CASSSPDRGGTEAFF.